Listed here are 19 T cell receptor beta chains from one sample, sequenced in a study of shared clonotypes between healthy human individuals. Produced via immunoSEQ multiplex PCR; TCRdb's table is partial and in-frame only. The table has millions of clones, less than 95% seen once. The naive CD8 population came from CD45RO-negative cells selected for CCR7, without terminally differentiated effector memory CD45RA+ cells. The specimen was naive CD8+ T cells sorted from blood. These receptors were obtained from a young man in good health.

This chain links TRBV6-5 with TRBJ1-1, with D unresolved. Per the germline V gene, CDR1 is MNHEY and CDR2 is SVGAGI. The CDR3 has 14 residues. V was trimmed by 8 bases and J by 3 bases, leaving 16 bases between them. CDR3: CASGAFGPDTEAFF. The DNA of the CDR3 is TGTGCCAGCGGCGCCTTCGGGCCGGACACTGAAGCTTTCTTT.

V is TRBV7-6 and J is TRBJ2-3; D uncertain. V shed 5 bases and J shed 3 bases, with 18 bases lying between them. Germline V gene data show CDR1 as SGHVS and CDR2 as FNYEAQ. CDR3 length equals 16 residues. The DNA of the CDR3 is TGTGCCAGCAGCCTGGGCCCGGGCGGCAATACAGATACGCAGTATTTT. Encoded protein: CASSLGPGGNTDTQYF.

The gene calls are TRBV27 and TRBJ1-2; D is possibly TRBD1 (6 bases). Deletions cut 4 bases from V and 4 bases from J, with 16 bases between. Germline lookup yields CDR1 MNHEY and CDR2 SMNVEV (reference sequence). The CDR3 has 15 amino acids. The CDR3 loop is CASSWHRAGPYGYTF. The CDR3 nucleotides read TGTGCCAGCAGTTGGCACAGGGCCGGGCCCTATGGCTACACCTTC.

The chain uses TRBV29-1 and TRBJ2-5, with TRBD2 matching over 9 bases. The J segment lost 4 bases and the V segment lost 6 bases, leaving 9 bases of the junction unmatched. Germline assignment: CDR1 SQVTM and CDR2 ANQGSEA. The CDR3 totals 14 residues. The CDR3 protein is CSVVLAGEGETQYF. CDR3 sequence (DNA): TGCAGCGTAGTATTAGCGGGAGAAGGAGAGACCCAGTACTTC.

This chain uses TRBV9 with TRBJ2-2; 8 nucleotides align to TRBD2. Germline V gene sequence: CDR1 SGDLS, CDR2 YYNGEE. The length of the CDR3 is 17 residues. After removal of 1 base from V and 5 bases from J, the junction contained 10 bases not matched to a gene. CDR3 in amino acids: CASSVPRAGGQTGELFF. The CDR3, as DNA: TGTGCCAGCAGCGTACCTCGGGCGGGGGGCCAGACCGGGGAGCTGTTTTTT.

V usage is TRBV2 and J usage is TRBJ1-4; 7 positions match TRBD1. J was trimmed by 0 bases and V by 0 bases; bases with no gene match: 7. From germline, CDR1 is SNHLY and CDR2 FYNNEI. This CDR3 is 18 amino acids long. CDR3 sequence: CASSEAGQSSATNEKLFF. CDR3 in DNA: TGTGCCAGCAGTGAAGCGGGACAGTCTTCTGCAACTAATGAAAAACTGTTTTTT.

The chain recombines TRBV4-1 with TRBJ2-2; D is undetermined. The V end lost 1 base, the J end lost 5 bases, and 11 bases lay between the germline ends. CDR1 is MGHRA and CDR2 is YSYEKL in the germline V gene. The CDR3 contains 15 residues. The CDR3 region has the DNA TGCGCCAGCAGCCAAGTAGAACAGCATACCGGGGAGCTGTTTTTT. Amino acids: CASSQVEQHTGELFF.

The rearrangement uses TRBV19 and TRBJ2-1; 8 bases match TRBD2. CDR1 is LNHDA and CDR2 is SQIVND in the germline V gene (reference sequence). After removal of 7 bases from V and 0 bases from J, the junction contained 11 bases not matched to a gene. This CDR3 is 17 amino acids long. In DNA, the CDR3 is TGTGCCAGTAACCCTAGCGGGTCGGTTAGCTCCTACAATGAGCAGTTCTTC. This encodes CASNPSGSVSSYNEQFF.

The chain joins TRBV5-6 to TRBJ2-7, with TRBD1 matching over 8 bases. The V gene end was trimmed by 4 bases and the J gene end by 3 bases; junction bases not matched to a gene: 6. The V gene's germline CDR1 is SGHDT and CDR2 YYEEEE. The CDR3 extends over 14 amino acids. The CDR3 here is CASSQLDRVYEQYF. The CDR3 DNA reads TGTGCCAGCAGCCAATTGGACAGGGTCTACGAGCAGTACTTC.

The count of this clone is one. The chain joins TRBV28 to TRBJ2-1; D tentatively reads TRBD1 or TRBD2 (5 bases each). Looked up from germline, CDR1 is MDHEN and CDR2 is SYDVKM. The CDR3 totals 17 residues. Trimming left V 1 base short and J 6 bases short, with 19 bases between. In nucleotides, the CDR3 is TGTGCCAGCAGTTTATACTGGGGCCCGAGCGGTTTCAATGAGCAGTTCTTC. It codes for CASSLYWGPSGFNEQFF.

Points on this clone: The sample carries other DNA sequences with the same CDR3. The CDR3 spells CASSITGGGTDTQYF. The CDR3 DNA sequence: TGTGCCAGTAGTATAACTGGAGGGGGCACAGATACGCAGTATTTT. The chain links TRBV19 to TRBJ2-3; tentative D call: TRBD2 (6 bases). This CDR3 comprises 15 residues. Trimming took 2 bases from V and 1 from J, leaving 10 bases between them. The V gene's germline CDR1 is LNHDA and CDR2 SQIVND (reference sequence).

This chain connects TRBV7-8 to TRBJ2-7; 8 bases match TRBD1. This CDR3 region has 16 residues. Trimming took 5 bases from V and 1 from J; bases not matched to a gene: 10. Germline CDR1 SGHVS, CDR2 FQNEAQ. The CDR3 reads CASSDPGQVFSYEQYF. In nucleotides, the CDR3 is TGTGCCAGCAGCGACCCGGGACAGGTGTTTTCCTACGAGCAGTACTTC.

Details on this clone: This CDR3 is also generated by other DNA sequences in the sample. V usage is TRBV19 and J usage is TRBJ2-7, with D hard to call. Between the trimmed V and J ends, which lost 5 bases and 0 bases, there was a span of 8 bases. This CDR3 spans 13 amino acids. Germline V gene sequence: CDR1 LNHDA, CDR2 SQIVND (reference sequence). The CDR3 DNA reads TGTGCCAGTAGTCCAGGCCTCTCCTACGAGCAGTACTTC. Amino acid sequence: CASSPGLSYEQYF.

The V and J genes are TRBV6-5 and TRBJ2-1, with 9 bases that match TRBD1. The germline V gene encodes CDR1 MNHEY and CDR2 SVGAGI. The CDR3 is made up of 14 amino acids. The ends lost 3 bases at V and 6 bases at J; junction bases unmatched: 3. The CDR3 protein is CASSYRQGVNEQFF. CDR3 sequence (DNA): TGTGCCAGCAGTTATAGACAGGGGGTCAATGAGCAGTTCTTC.

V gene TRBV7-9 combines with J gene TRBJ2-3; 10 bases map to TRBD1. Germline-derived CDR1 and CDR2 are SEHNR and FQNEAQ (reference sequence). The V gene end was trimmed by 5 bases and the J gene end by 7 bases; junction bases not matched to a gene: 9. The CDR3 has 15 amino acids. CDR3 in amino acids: CASSPRDRGMHTQYF. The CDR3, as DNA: TGTGCCAGCAGCCCTAGGGACAGGGGTATGCATACGCAGTATTTT.

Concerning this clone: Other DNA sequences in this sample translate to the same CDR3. CDR3 region: CASSLSSGNTIYF. CDR3 nucleotide sequence: TGCGCCAGCAGCTTGTCTTCTGGAAACACCATATATTTT. The chain employs TRBV5-1 and TRBJ1-3; no firm D call. Germline V gene data show CDR1 as SGHRS and CDR2 as YFSETQ. Trimming left V 1 base short and J 1 base short, with 3 bases between. The CDR3 covers 13 residues. The complete variable domain, with remaining parts taken from reference TRBV5-1 and TRBJ1-3, reads KAGVTQTPRYLIKTRGQQVTLSCSPISGHRSVSWYQQTPGQGLQFLFEYFSETQRNKGNFPGRFSGRQFSNSRSEMNVSTLELGDSALYLCASSLSSGNTIYFGEGSWLTVV.

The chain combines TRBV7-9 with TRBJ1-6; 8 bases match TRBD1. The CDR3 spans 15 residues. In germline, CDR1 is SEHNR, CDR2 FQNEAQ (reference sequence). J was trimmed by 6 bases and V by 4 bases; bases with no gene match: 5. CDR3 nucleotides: TGTGCCAGCAGCTCATATCAGGGGGCTAATTCACCCCTCCACTTT. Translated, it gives CASSSYQGANSPLHF.

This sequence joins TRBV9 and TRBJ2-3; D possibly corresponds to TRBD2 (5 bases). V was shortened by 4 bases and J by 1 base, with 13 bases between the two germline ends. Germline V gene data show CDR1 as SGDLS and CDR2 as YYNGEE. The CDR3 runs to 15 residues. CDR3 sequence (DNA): TGTGCCAGCAGCCCCCGGGGAGAGGGCACAGATACGCAGTATTTT. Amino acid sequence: CASSPRGEGTDTQYF.

CDR3: CSVETGSEETQYF. In DNA, the CDR3 is TGCAGCGTTGAGACAGGGTCTGAAGAGACCCAGTACTTC. The chain carries TRBV29-1 and TRBJ2-5, with TRBD1 matching over 7 bases. The length of the CDR3 is 13 residues. With V trimmed by 3 bases and J by 3 bases, 4 bases remained unmatched. Germline CDR1 SQVTM, CDR2 ANQGSEA.